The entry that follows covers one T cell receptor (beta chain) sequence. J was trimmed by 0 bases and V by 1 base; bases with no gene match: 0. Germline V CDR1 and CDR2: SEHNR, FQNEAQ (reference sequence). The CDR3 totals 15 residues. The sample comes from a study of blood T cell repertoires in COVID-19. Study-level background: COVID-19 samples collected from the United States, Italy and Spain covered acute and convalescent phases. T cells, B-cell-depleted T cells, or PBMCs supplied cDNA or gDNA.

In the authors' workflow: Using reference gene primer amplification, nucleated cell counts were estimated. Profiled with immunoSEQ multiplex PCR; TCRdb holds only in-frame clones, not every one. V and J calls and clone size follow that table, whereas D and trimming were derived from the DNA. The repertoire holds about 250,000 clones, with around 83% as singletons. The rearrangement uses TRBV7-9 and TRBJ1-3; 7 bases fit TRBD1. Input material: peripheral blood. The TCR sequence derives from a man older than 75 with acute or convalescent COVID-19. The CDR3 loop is CASSLGTGSGNTIYF. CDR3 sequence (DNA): TGTGCCAGCAGCTTAGGGACAGGCTCTGGAAACACCATATATTTT.